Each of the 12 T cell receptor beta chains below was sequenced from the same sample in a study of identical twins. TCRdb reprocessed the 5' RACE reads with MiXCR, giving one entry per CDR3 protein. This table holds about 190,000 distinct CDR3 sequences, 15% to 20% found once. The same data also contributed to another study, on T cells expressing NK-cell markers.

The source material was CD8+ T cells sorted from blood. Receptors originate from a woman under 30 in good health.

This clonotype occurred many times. This CDR3 is CATSSDREHSPLHF. The CDR3 DNA is TGTGCCACCAGCAGTGACAGGGAGCACTCACCCCTCCACTTT. The chain combines TRBV15 with TRBJ1-6; 7 nucleotides match TRBD1. Germline V gives CDR1 LNHNV, CDR2 YYDKDF (reference sequence). Trimming cost V 3 bases and J 10 bases; bases outside gene matches: 6. The CDR3 consists of 14 residues.

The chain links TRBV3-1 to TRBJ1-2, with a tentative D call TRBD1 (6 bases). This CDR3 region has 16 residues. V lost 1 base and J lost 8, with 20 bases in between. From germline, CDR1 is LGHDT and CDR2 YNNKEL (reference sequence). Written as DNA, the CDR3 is TGTGCCAGCAGCCAAGTCAACGACAGGTCAGCTATCGGCTACACCTTC. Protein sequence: CASSQVNDRSAIGYTF.

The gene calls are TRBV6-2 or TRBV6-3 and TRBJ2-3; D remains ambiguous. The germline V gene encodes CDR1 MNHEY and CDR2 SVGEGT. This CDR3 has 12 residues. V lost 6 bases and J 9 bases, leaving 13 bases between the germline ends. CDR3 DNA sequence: TGTGCCAGCAGCCCCCTTCCGGAGACGCAGTATTTT. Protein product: CASSPLPETQYF.

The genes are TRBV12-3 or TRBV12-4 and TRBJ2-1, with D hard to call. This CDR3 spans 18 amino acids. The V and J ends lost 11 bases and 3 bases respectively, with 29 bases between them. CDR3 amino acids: CAFSFGSGVPWDYNEQFF. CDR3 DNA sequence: TGTGCCTTCAGTTTCGGTAGTGGGGTACCTTGGGACTACAATGAGCAGTTCTTC.

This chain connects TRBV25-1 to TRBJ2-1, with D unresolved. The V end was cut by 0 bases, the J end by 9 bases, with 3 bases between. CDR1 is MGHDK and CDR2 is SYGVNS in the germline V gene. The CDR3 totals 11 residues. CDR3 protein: CASSEYAEQFF. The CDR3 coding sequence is TGTGCCAGCAGTGAATACGCTGAGCAGTTCTTC.

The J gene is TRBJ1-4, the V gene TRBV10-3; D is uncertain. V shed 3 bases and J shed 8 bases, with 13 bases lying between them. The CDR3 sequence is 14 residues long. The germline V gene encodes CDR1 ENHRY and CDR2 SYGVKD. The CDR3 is CAISEIVAGEKLFF. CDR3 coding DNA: TGTGCCATCAGTGAAATCGTTGCCGGAGAAAAACTGTTTTTT.

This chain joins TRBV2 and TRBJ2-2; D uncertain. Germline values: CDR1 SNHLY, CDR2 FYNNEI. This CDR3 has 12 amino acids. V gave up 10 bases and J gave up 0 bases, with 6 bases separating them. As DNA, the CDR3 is TGTGCCACGGTTTCGAACACCGGGGAGCTGTTTTTT. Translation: CATVSNTGELFF.

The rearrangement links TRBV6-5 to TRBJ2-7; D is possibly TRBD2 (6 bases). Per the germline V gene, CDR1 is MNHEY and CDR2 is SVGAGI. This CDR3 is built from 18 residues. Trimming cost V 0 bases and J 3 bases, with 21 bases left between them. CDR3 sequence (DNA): TGTGCCAGCAGTTACTCCGGACCGGGGACTTCAGGGATCTACGAGCAGTACTTC. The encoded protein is CASSYSGPGTSGIYEQYF.

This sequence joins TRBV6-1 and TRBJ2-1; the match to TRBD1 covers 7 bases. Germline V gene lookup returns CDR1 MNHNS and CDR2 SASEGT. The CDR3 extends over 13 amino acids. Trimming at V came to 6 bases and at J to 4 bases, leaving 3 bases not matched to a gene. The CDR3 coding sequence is TGTGCCAGCAGCTGGGGACAGTACAATGAGCAGTTCTTC. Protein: CASSWGQYNEQFF.

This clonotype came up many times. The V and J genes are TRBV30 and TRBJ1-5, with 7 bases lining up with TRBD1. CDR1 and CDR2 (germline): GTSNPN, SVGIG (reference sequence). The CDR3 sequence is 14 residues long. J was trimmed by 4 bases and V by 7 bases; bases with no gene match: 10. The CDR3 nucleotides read TGTGCCTCGCAATCGACAGGGACAAATCAGCCCCAGCATTTT. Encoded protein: CASQSTGTNQPQHF.

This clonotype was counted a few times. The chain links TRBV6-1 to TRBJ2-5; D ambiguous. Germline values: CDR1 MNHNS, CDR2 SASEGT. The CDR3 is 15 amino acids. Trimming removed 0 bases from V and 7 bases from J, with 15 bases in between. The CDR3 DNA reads TGTGCCAGCAGTGAAGCGATTCTCGGGCTCGGGACCCAGTACTTC. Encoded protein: CASSEAILGLGTQYF.

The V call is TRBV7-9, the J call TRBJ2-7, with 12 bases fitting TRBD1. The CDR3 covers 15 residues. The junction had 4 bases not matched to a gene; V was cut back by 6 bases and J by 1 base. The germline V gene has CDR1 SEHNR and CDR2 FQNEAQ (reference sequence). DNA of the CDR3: TGTGCCAGCAGACCGGGACAGGGGGCTTCCTACGAGCAGTACTTC. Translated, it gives CASRPGQGASYEQYF.